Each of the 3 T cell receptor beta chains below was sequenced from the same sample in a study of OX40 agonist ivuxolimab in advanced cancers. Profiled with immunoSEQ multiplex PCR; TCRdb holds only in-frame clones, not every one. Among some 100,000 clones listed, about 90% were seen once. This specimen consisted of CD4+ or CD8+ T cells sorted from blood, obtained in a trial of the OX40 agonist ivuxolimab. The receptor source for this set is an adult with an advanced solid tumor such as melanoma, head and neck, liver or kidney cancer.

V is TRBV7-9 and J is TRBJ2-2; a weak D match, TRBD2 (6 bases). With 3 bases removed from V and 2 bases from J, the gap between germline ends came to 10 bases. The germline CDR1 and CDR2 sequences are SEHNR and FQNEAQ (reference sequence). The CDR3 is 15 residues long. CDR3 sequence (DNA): TGTGCCAGCAGCTTCGGAGGGCCTAACACCGGGGAGCTGTTTTTT. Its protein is CASSFGGPNTGELFF.

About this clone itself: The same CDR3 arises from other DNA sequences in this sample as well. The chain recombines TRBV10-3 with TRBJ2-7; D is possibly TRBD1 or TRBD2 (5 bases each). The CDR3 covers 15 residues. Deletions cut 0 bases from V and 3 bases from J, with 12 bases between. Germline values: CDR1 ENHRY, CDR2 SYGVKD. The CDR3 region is CAISESRGGDYEQYF. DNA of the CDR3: TGTGCCATCAGTGAGTCGCGTGGGGGAGACTACGAGCAGTACTTC.

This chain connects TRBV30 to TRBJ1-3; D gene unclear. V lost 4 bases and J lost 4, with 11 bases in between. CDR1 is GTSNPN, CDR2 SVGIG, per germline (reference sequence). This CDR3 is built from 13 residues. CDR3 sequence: CAWNQGGGNTIYF. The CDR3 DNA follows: TGTGCCTGGAATCAAGGAGGGGGAAACACCATATATTTT.